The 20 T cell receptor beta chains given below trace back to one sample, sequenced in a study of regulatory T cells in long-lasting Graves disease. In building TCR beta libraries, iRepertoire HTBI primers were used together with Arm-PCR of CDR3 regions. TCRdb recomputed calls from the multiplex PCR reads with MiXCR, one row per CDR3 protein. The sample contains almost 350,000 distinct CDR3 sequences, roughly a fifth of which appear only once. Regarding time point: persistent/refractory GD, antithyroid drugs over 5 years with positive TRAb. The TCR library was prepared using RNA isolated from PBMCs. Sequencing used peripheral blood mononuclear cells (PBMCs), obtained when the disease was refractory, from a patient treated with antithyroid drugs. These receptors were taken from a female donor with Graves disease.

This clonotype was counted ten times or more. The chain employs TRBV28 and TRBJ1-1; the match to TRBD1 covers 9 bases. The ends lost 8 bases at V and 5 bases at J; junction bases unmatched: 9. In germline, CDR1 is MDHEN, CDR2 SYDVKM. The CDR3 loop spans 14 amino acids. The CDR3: CASGTGTGRTEAFF. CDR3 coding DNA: TGTGCCAGCGGAACCGGGACAGGGAGGACTGAAGCTTTCTTT.

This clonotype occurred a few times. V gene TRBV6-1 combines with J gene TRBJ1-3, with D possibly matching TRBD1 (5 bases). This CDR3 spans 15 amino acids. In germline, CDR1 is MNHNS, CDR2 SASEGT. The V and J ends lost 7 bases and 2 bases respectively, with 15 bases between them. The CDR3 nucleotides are TGTGCCAGCAAACGAGGGGAATCGGCTGGAAACACCATATATTTT. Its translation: CASKRGESAGNTIYF.

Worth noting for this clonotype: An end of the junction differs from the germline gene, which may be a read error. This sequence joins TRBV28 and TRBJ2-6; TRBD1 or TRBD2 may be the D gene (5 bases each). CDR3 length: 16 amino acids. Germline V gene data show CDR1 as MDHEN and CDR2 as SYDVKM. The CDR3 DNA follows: TGTGCCAGCAGTTCGGACTGGAGCTCTGGGGCCAACTTCCTGACTTTC. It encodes CASSSDWSSGANFLTF.

CDR3 residues: CASSSSLQVSGANVLTF. In nucleotides, the CDR3 is TGTGCCAGCAGTTCATCCCTTCAAGTCTCTGGGGCCAACGTCCTGACTTTC. J is TRBJ2-6 and V is TRBV6-9; D call uncertain. From germline, CDR1 is MNHGY and CDR2 SVAAGI. This CDR3 is built from 17 residues. Trimming took off 4 bases at V and 0 bases at J, with 13 bases between the two ends.

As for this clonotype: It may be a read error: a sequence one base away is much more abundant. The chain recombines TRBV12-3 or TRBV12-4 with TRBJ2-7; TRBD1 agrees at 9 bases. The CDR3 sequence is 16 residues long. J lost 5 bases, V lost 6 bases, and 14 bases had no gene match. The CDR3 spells CASSLGDRAPLNEQYF. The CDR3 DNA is TGTGCCAGCAGCTTGGGGGACAGGGCGCCCCTAAACGAGCAGTACTTC.

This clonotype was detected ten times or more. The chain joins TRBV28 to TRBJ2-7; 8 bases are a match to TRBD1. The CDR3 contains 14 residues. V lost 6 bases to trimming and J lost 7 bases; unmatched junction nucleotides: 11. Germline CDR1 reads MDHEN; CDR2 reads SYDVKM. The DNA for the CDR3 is TGTGCCAGCAGCAACAGGGGGAAGACCCAAGAGCAGTACTTC. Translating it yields CASSNRGKTQEQYF.

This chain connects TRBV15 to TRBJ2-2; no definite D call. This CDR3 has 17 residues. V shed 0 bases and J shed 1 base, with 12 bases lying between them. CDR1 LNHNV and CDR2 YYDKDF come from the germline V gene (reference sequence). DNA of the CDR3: TGTGCCACCAGCAGAGATCGGCCAGGCCAGAACACCGGGGAGCTGTTTTTT. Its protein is CATSRDRPGQNTGELFF.

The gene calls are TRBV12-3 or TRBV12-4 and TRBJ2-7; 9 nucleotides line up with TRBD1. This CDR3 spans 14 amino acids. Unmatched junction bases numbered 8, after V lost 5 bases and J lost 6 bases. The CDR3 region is CASSRDRGAGEQYF. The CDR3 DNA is TGTGCCAGCAGTCGAGACAGGGGGGCAGGCGAGCAGTACTTC.

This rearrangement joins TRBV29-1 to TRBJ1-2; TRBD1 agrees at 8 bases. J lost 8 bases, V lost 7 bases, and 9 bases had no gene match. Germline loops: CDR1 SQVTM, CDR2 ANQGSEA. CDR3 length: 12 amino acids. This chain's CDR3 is CSAPTGVRGYTF. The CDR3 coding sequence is TGCAGCGCCCCGACAGGGGTACGAGGCTACACCTTC.

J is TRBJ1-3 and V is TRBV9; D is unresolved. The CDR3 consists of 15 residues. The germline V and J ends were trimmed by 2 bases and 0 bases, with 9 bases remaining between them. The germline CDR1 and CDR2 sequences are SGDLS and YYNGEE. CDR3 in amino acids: CASSVGSGSGNTIYF. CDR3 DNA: TGTGCCAGCAGCGTCGGGTCCGGCTCTGGAAACACCATATATTTT.

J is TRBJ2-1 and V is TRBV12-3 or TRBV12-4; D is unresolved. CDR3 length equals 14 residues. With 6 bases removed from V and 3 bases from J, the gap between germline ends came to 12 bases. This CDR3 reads CASSFSANYNEQFF. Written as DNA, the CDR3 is TGTGCCAGCAGCTTCTCAGCGAACTACAATGAGCAGTTCTTC.

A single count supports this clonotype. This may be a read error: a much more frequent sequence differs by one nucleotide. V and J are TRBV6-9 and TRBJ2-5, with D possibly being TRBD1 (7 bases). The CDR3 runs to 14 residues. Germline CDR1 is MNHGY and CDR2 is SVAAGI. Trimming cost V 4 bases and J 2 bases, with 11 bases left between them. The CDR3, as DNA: TGTGCCAGCAGTTGGGCAGGGGGGCAAGAGACCCAGTACTTC. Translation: CASSWAGGQETQYF.

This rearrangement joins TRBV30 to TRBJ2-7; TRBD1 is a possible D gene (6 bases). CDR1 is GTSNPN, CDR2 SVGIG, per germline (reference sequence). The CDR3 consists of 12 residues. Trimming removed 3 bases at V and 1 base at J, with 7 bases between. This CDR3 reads CAWRGQSYEQYF. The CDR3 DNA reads TGTGCCTGGAGGGGACAATCCTACGAGCAGTACTTC.

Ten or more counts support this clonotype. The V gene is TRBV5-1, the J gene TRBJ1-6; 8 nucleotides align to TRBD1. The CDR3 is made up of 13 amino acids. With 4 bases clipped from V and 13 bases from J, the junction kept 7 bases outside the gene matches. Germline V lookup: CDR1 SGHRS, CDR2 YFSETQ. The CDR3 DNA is TGCGCCAGCAGCACTTGGACAGGGAATCCCCTCCACTTT. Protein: CASSTWTGNPLHF. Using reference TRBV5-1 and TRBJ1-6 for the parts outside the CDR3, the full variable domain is KAGVTQTPRYLIKTRGQQVTLSCSPISGHRSVSWYQQTPGQGLQFLFEYFSETQRNKGNFPGRFSGRQFSNSRSEMNVSTLELGDSALYLCASSTWTGNPLHFGNGTRLTVT.

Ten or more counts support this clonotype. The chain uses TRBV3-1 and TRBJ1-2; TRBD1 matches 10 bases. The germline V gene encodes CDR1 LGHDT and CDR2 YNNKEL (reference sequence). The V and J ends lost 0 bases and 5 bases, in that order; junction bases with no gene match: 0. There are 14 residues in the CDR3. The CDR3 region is CASSQEDRGYGYTF. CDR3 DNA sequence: TGTGCCAGCAGCCAAGAGGACAGGGGGTATGGCTACACCTTC.

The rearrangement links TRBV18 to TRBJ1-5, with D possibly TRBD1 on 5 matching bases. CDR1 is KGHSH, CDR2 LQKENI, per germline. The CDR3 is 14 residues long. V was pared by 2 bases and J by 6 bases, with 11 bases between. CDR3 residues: CASSPSGKGQPQHF. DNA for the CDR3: TGTGCCAGCTCACCATCAGGGAAGGGTCAGCCCCAGCATTTT.

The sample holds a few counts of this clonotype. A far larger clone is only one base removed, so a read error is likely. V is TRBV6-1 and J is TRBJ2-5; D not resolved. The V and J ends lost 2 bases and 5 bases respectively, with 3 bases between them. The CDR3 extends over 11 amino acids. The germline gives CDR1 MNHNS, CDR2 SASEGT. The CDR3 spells CASSELETQYF. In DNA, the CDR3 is TGTGCCAGCAGTGAATTGGAGACCCAGTACTTC.

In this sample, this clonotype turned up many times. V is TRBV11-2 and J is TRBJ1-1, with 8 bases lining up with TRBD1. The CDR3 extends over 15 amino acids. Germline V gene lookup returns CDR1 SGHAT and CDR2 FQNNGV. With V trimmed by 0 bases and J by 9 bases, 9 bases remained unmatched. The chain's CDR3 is CASSLERGQGAQAFF. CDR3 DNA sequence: TGTGCCAGCAGCTTAGAGCGAGGCCAGGGGGCTCAAGCTTTCTTT.

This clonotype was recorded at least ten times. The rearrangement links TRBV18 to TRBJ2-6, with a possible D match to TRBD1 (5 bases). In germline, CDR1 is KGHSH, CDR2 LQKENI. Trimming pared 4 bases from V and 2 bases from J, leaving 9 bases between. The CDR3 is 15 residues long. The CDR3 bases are TGTGCCAGCTCACTCAGGGCGACTGGGGCCAACGTCCTGACTTTC. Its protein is CASSLRATGANVLTF. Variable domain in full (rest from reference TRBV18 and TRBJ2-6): NAGVMQNPRHLVRRRGQEARLRCSPMKGHSHVYWYRQLPEEGLKFMVYLQKENIIDESGMPKERFSAEFPKEGPSILRIQQVVRGDSAAYFCASSLRATGANVLTFGAGSRLTVL.

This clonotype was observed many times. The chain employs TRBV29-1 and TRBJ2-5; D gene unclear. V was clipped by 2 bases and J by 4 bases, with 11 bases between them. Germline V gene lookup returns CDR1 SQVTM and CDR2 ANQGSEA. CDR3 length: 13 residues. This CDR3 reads CSVERTALETQYF. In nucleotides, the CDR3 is TGCAGCGTTGAACGTACAGCTTTAGAGACCCAGTACTTC.